The rows below give T cell receptor beta chains drawn from one sample of a study of blood T cell repertoires in COVID-19. The table came from immunoSEQ multiplex PCR; TCRdb's copy has only in-frame clones and leaves some out. The top ten hold about 22% of the sample, which has approximately 180,000 clones, around nine tenths seen once. The sample consisted of peripheral blood. The receptors originated from a man in his 60s with active or convalescent COVID-19. Each CDR3 is given with its conserved first and last residue. Each record gives: V gene, clone size, J gene, CDR3 protein. A clone size is listed for some rows: how often the clone was seen (once, few, many), or a class if it is expanded.

TRBV10-3	-	TRBJ1-4	CAISERPGQGHEKLFF
TRBV5-1	-	TRBJ2-2	CASSSPGTGGVGELFF
TRBV27	-	TRBJ1-5	CASSLNGRNQPQHF
TRBV7-9	-	TRBJ2-3	CASSSSGTAAYF
TRBV5-4	once	TRBJ1-2	CASSWGTGGYGYTF
TRBV2	-	TRBJ2-5	CASSDDGAGETQYF
TRBV18	-	TRBJ2-2	CASSPASGTSNELFF
TRBV7-9	-	TRBJ2-2	CASSLKLAIGELFF
TRBV12-3/TRBV12-4	-	TRBJ1-1	CASSLHSEAFF
TRBV6-2/TRBV6-3	-	TRBJ2-4	CASSSGGNLAKNIQYF
TRBV14	-	TRBJ1-1	CASSQRLGTGQMNTEAFF
TRBV20-1	-	TRBJ1-5	CSASKGGGNQPQHF
TRBV7-2	once	TRBJ1-5	CASSLATSRRQPQHF
TRBV18	-	TRBJ1-1	CASSSDRLNTEAFF
TRBV15	-	TRBJ2-1	CATSLQGGKNEQFF
TRBV10-3	-	TRBJ1-1	CAISAGVSMGTEAFF
TRBV7-8	-	TRBJ1-1	CASSSQGDTEAFF
TRBV9	-	TRBJ2-7	CASSVEPGDEQYF
TRBV5-1	-	TRBJ1-6	CASSLAAGGGSPLHF
TRBV5-1	-	TRBJ1-5	CASSLAPNSNQPQHF
TRBV24-1	-	TRBJ2-3	CATSALGGQGSPYTQYF
TRBV5-4	few	TRBJ1-1	CASRLDRPGTEAFF
TRBV18	-	TRBJ1-2	CASSPYGVNYGYTF
TRBV6-1	-	TRBJ2-7	CASSDVYEQYF
TRBV7-2	-	TRBJ1-4	CASSSGDRLYEKLFF
TRBV12-5	-	TRBJ1-6	CASGLDGTSKFRPLHF
TRBV6-5	-	TRBJ1-2	CASKFTGTAYYGYTF
TRBV6-5	-	TRBJ1-1	CASRGQGAPQAFF
TRBV2	-	TRBJ2-5	CASSPRGKGQETQYF
TRBV3-1/TRBV3-2	-	TRBJ2-5	CASSQERLAGGSGAQYF
TRBV27	-	TRBJ2-3	CASSLKQGASTQYF
TRBV2	-	TRBJ1-1	CASSELTGATEAFF
TRBV10-1	-	TRBJ2-2	CASSSPGTGGNTGELFF
TRBV5-5	-	TRBJ2-7	CASSELPGSPRWSEQYF
TRBV2	once	TRBJ1-5	CASTRDITQPQHF
TRBV18	-	TRBJ1-2	CASSSGENYGYTF
TRBV5-1	-	TRBJ1-2	CASSSAGAVLNYGYTF
TRBV19	-	TRBJ2-1	CASRLRTSGNNEQFF
TRBV7-7	-	TRBJ2-6	CASSLAPGSGANVLTF
TRBV5-1	-	TRBJ2-5	CASSLITVSRETQYF
TRBV7-9	-	TRBJ1-1	CASSLSQGKTEAFF
TRBV19	-	TRBJ1-2	CASSPGGAITFYGYTF
TRBV3-1/TRBV3-2	-	TRBJ2-1	CASSHSNRGNEQFF
TRBV2	-	TRBJ2-3	CASSQDRGRADTQYF
TRBV30	-	TRBJ1-1	CAGNPQGNTEAFF
TRBV19	-	TRBJ1-5	CASSPERGGWSNQPQHF
TRBV2	once	TRBJ1-5	CASRKGQGTVNQPQHF
TRBV10-1	once	TRBJ1-1	CASKKEVGGTEAFF
TRBV11-2	-	TRBJ1-6	CASSRRVGEDSPLHF
TRBV3-1/TRBV3-2	-	TRBJ2-1	CASSQAGRGGAEEQFF
TRBV19	-	TRBJ2-7	CATRARQGAYEQYF